This T cell receptor beta chain was obtained from a study of T-cell reconstitution after alpha-beta-depleted transplantation in children. Overall study results and limits: For some patients, TCRbeta diversity was high at day 60 because of recipient T cells and thymic progenitors that survived.

The germline V gene has CDR1 DFQATT and CDR2 SNEGSKA (reference sequence). The V segment lost 3 bases and the J segment 4 bases; nucleotides outside the gene matches: 11. The CDR3 spans 16 residues. The authors prepared the TCRbeta library with unique molecular identifiers. TCRdb processed the PCR reads anew with MiXCR; each CDR3 protein has one entry. Here the sample spans some 300,000 distinct CDR3 sequences, over 9% being singletons. There are a few counts of this clonotype. Its antigen is not known. The input for sequencing was PBMCs, taken before TCRalphabeta/CD19-depleted stem cell transplant. This sequence originates from a boy less than two years old with acute myeloid leukemia, due to receive a stem cell transplant. V and J are TRBV20-1 and TRBJ2-1, with 8 bases identical to TRBD2. The CDR3 nucleotides are TGCAGTGCTAGGAAATCCGGGACTAGGACATACAATGAGCAGTTCTTC. Amino acids: CSARKSGTRTYNEQFF.